These T cell receptor beta chains were read from a single sample in a study of response to subunit inactivated influenza vaccine. MiXCR, applied by TCRdb to the RT-PCR reads, yields one record per CDR3 protein. This table has roughly 500,000 distinct CDR3 sequences, around a quarter appearing once. The same sample was also used in a study of T cells expressing NK-cell markers.

The sequencing here drew on CD4+ T cells sorted from PBMCs, taken roughly 13 days after vaccination. Receptor source: a man aged 50-60 years who received an inactivated influenza vaccine. The CDR3 runs from the conserved cysteine through the conserved F or W. The order of the fields is J gene, clone size, V gene, D gene, CDR3 DNA, CDR3 protein. The D gene is left open where the match is weak. A row's size may be missing; if present it is once, few, many or a size class.

TRBJ2-5,-,TRBV7-2,TRBD2,TGTGCCAGCAGAGAAGGCTCGGGGGGGGCGGGTAGAGAGACCCAGTACTTC,CASREGSGGAGRETQYF
TRBJ1-6,few,TRBV3-1,TRBD1,TGTGCCAGCAGCCAGATGGCACAGGGGTCACCCCTCCACTTT,CASSQMAQGSPLHF
TRBJ2-5,-,TRBV7-9,-,TGTGCCAGCAGCTTAGTTATTTCGGGAGAGACCCAGTACTTC,CASSLVISGETQYF
TRBJ2-1,few,TRBV11-2,TRBD2,TGTGCCAGCAGCTTAGTGTCTGTTAATTTACTAAGCGGGAGAGAAAGGAATGAGCAGTTCTTC,CASSLVSVNLLSGRERNEQFF
TRBJ1-4,-,TRBV12-3/TRBV12-4,-,TGTGCCAGCAGCACCCAGGCAGGGGTGCGTGAAAAACTGTTTTTT,CASSTQAGVREKLFF
TRBJ1-5,many,TRBV12-3/TRBV12-4,-,TGTGCCAGCAGCCCTCTTGTGGGCCAGCCCCAGCATTTT,CASSPLVGQPQHF
TRBJ2-5,-,TRBV20-1,-,TGCAGTGCTAGGGGACCCGCGGGGACCCAGTACTTC,CSARGPAGTQYF
TRBJ2-5,-,TRBV12-3/TRBV12-4,TRBD1,TGTGCCAGCAGCCTGGACAGGGGGCTCTGGGAGACCCAGTACTTC,CASSLDRGLWETQYF
TRBJ2-7,-,TRBV7-2,-,TGTGCCAGCAGCCCCACGGCAGGGACGGGCGAGCAGTACTTC,CASSPTAGTGEQYF
TRBJ2-7,few,TRBV6-5,-,TGTGCCAGCAGTTTCTCAACGTCGACTCGGGCGGAGCAGTACTTC,CASSFSTSTRAEQYF
TRBJ2-1,-,TRBV14,-,TGTGCCAGCAGCCCAGACGTGCCGGGTGAGCAGTTCTTC,CASSPDVPGEQFF
TRBJ2-3,-,TRBV20-1,-,TGCAGTGCTGACGGACTGGGGAGCACAGATACGCAGTATTTT,CSADGLGSTDTQYF
TRBJ1-2,once,TRBV5-6,-,TGTGCCAGCAACAGAATACAGGATGGCTACACCTTC,CASNRIQDGYTF
TRBJ1-4,-,TRBV29-1,TRBD1,TGCAGCGTTCTAACAGGGGGCGCCGGTGGTGAAAAACTGTTTTTT,CSVLTGGAGGEKLFF
TRBJ2-2,-,TRBV5-1,TRBD1,TGCGCCAGCGGACAGGCCTCGAACACCGGGGAGCTGTTTTTT,CASGQASNTGELFF
TRBJ1-1,-,TRBV20-1,-,TGCAGTGCTAGGAAGGGTTTGAACACTGAAGCTTTCTTT,CSARKGLNTEAFF
TRBJ1-5,few,TRBV27,-,TGTGCCAGCAGTTTCCAGGGGCATCAGCCCCAGCATTTT,CASSFQGHQPQHF
TRBJ1-4,few,TRBV18,-,TGTGCCAGCTCACCAGCTCGAGGGGGACGGGAAAAACTGTTTTTT,CASSPARGGREKLFF
TRBJ2-3,-,TRBV11-2,-,TGTGCCAGCATCCTCCTCACAGATACGCAGTATTTT,CASILLTDTQYF
TRBJ1-2,few,TRBV6-2/TRBV6-3,-,TGTGCCAGCTCGCCGGCCAACTATGGCTACACCTTC,CASSPANYGYTF
TRBJ2-1,few,TRBV24-1,-,TGTGCCACCAGTGATTTAGGGACAAGGGAGCAGTTCTTC,CATSDLGTREQFF
TRBJ2-7,-,TRBV20-1,TRBD1,TGCAGTGCTAGTTCTATTGGACAGGCCTACGAGCAGTACTTC,CSASSIGQAYEQYF
TRBJ2-1,-,TRBV7-9,TRBD1,TGTGCCAGCAGCTTGGGACAGGGGGCGGCGGGAGAGCAGTTCTTC,CASSLGQGAAGEQFF
TRBJ2-2,-,TRBV20-1,-,TGCAGTGCTAGAGGAACCCACCTGGGGGCGGGGGAGCTGTTTTTT,CSARGTHLGAGELFF
TRBJ2-6,few,TRBV4-1,-,TGCGCCAGCAGCCCCCGGACAGCCTCTGGGGCCAACGTCCTGACTTTC,CASSPRTASGANVLTF
TRBJ2-5,-,TRBV29-1,TRBD2,TGCAGCGTTGACGGTTGGGGGGGGGAGACCCAGTACTTC,CSVDGWGGETQYF
TRBJ2-3,-,TRBV6-1,-,TGTGCCAGCAGTGACGGGGGCCTCCCCACAGATACGCAGTATTTT,CASSDGGLPTDTQYF
TRBJ2-7,-,TRBV20-1,TRBD1,TGCAGTGCTAGAGATCAGGGGGTCGAGCAGTACTTC,CSARDQGVEQYF
TRBJ1-1,once,TRBV20-1,-,TGCAGTGCTAGAGATCCCAGTAGGAACACTGAAGCTTTCTTT,CSARDPSRNTEAFF
TRBJ2-1,-,TRBV7-9,TRBD2,TGTGCCAGCAGCTTAGGTGGACTAGCGAGCAATGAGCAGTTCTTC,CASSLGGLASNEQFF
TRBJ2-2,few,TRBV24-1,TRBD1,TGTGCCACCAGTGATCGGGACAGGGGGGTTCACGGGGAGCTGTTTTTT,CATSDRDRGVHGELFF
TRBJ1-1,-,TRBV4-1,-,TGCGCCAGCAGCCAAGATCGGGTGTACACTGAAGCTTTCTTT,CASSQDRVYTEAFF
TRBJ2-3,-,TRBV20-1,TRBD2,TGCAGTGCTTCTTTGAGACTAGCGGGAGATATGGGCACAGATACGCAGTATTTT,CSASLRLAGDMGTDTQYF
TRBJ1-4,few,TRBV10-3,-,TGTGCCATCAGTGAGGACAGATGGGAAAAACTGTTTTTT,CAISEDRWEKLFF
TRBJ2-5,-,TRBV5-1,TRBD1,TGCGCCAGCACCCCAGGGGGTAGTCGCGTTCAAGAGACCCAGTACTTC,CASTPGGSRVQETQYF
TRBJ1-1,few,TRBV7-8,-,TGTGCCAGCAGCCTGGGGCACAGACGAGTGAACACTGAAGCTTTCTTT,CASSLGHRRVNTEAFF
TRBJ2-2,-,TRBV12-3/TRBV12-4,-,TGTGCCAGCACCGGACAGCAGAACACCGGGGAGCTGTTTTTT,CASTGQQNTGELFF
TRBJ2-5,few,TRBV14,-,TGTGCCAGCAGCCAAGATTGGGGCACAGTCGAGACCCAGTACTTC,CASSQDWGTVETQYF
TRBJ2-6,few,TRBV20-1,TRBD2,TGCAGTGCTAGAGACCGGGGACTAGCGGGACCCTCTGGGGCCAACGTCCTGACTTTC,CSARDRGLAGPSGANVLTF
TRBJ2-5,-,TRBV2,-,TGTGCCAGCAGCAATGGGGAGAGAGAGGGCGGGACCCAGTACTTC,CASSNGEREGGTQYF
TRBJ2-7,few,TRBV6-5,-,TGTGCCAGCAGTTACGGCCCGGTTGTCAGGGGCTTGTCCTACGAGCAGTACTTC,CASSYGPVVRGLSYEQYF
TRBJ1-6,few,TRBV20-1,-,TGCAGTGCTAGAGCTTCATGGGGTGGGAAATCACCCCTCCACTTT,CSARASWGGKSPLHF
TRBJ1-6,-,TRBV20-1,-,TGCAGTGCTATCGAAACAGGGAATAATTCACCCCTCCACTTT,CSAIETGNNSPLHF
TRBJ2-7,-,TRBV5-1,-,TGCGCCAGCAGCTCCGACAGGAGATACGAGCAGTACTTC,CASSSDRRYEQYF
TRBJ2-2,few,TRBV5-6,-,TGTGCCAGCAGTTCACTCGGGGCAGGGAACACCGGGGAGCTGTTTTTT,CASSSLGAGNTGELFF
TRBJ2-6,few,TRBV11-1,-,TGTGCCAGCAGCCACCGGCCTCTACTACGCTCTGGGGCCAACGTCCTGACTTTC,CASSHRPLLRSGANVLTF
TRBJ1-1,-,TRBV5-1,TRBD1,TGCGCCAGCAGCTTGGGGACAGGGCGAGGCACTGAAGCTTTCTTT,CASSLGTGRGTEAFF
TRBJ1-1,-,TRBV14,-,TGTGCCAGCAGCCGCCATAAGAACACTGAAGCTTTCTTT,CASSRHKNTEAFF
TRBJ2-6,few,TRBV7-8,-,TGTGCCAGCAGCTCCCTCAGGGGCATCTGGGCCAACGTCCTGACTTTC,CASSSLRGIWANVLTF
TRBJ2-7,-,TRBV29-1,-,TGCAGCGTCCGGACATACGAGAACTACGAGCAGTACTTC,CSVRTYENYEQYF
TRBJ1-2,-,TRBV20-1,-,TGCAGTGCCCAAGACAGAGCTAACTATGGCTACACCTTC,CSAQDRANYGYTF